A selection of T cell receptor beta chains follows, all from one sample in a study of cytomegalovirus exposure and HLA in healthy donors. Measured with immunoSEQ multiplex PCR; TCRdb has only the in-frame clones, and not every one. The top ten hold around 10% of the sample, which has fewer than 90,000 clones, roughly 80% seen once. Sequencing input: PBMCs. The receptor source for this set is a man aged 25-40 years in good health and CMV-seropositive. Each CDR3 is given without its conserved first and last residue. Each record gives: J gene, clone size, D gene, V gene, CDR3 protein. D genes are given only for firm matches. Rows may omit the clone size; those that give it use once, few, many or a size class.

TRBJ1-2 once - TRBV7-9 ASSSVGGLNYGYT
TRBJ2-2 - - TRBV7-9 ASSLGGLRTLVGELF
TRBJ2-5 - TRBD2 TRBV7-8 ASSLRPSGVPHQETQY
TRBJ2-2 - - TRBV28 ASRRTGELF
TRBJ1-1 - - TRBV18 ASSPAVNTEAF
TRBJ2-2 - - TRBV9 ASSRGVSGRTGELF
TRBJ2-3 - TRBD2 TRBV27 ASSPFLAGEDTDTQY
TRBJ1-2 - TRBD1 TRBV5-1 ASSSTGGIGYGYT
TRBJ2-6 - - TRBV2 ASSEFPSGANVLT
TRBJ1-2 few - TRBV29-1 SVAWWEKIHYGYT
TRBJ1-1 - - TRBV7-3 ASSLSQNTEAF
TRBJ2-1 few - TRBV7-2 ASNGDSYNEQF
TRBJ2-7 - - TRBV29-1 SVEGEDSSYEQY
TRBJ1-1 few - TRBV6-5 ASSERGQGTEAF
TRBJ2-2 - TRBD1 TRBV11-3 ASSLRQGTGTGELF
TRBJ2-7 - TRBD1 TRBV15 ATSRDSRDRASYEQY
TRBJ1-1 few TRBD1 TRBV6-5 ASRDRGHTEAF
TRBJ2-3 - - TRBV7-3 ASSLKGADTQY
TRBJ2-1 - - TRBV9 ASSAGDIYNEQF
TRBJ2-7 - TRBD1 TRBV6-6 ASSAGTGPYEQY
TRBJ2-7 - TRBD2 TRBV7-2 ASSLGLAGTGEQY
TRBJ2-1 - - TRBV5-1 ASSPGQLTYNEQF
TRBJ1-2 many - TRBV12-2 ASRFIRGGKFYGYT
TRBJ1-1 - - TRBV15 ATSRGHSVGTEAF
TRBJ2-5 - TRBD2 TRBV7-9 ASSLPGTSYQTQY
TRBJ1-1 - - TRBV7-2 ASSYLGATEAF
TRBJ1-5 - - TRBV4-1 ASSEWQGRVLSQPQH
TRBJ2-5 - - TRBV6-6 ASSPVRPQETQY
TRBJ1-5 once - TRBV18 ASGRGSHQPQH
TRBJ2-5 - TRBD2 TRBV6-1 ASQIGGERGTQY
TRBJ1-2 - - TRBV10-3 AISLGPEGNYGYT
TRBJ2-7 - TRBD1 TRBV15 ATSRGSGQRHYEQY
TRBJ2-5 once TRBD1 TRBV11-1 ASSWGQGAEQY
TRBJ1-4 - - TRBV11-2 ASSSQGHPVEKLF
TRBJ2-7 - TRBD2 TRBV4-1 ASSQDRSGTSGSEQY
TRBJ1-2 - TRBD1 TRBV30 AWSVPTGVAYGYT
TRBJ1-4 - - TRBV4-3 ASSQDPQGGNEKLF
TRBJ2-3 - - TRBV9 ASSVDGTTDTQY
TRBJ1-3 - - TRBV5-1 ASSFGSTGYSGNTIY
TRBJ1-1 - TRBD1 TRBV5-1 ASSFGRQGGTEAF
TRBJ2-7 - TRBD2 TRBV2 ASNRDSGGPYEQY
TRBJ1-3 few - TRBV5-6 ASSRRTAVLGNTIY